This record covers a single T cell receptor beta chain. The clone's antigen remains unknown. No base-level quality is on record; no much larger clone is a single base apart. This sample stems from a study of T cells in narcolepsy (dated by TCRdb to 2016 to 2018). At the level of the whole study: The study enrolled patients with narcolepsy type 1 or type 2 (NT1, NT2) together with healthy control donors. To look for autoreactive T cells in narcolepsy patients that target self-antigens of hypocretin neurons (hypocretin, TRIB2), the study used TCR Vbeta sequencing to follow clonotypes in blood and CSF. The investigation overall reported the following: Autoreactive clonotypes were reported to be detected serially in the blood of the same patients and of different patients, but not in the blood of healthy controls. Certain blood memory CD4+ repertoires from patients and controls had no sequences that matched autoreactive T cell clones. Plots comparing CSF and blood CD4+ T cell clonotypes from the same patient highlighted HCRT-specific and TRIB2-specific autoreactive clonotypes. Patients and controls had similar numbers of sequenced blood memory CD4+ clonotypes, with averages of around 39,000 in patients and over 30,000 in controls.

For TCR Vbeta sequencing, memory CD4+ T cells were sorted ex vivo from the peripheral blood of narcolepsy patients and healthy controls. Measured from the cysteine to the phenylalanine, the CDR3 is 15 residues long. Only the CDR3 portion is preserved as DNA: 45 bases, with reading frame beginning at the first base. CDR1 and CDR2 were assigned from the germline V gene as SGHRS and YFSETQ. V and J are trimmed by 4 bases and 4 bases, and the gene matches miss 8 bases of the junction. Libraries came from the immunoSEQ multiplex PCR assay. TCRdb carries this immuneACCESS record with in-frame sequences only. Its versions omit some clonotypes, under half of them owing to an unresolved V gene in the studies checked, with the rest unexplained. This sample has roughly 25,000 clones in its table, and around 85% of those were observed once. Around 1.2% of the sample is in the top ten clones.

The sequencing sample was made of CD45RA- memory CD4+ T cells from PBMCs. This specimen's cell subset or site label, interpreted: memory T cells sorted ex vivo from peripheral blood. The source is a human donor with narcolepsy. The chain employs TRBV5-1 and TRBJ1-1; 9 central bases correspond to TRBD1. The nucleotide sequence is given as TGCGCCAGCAGCGCCTCACCGACAGGGGGCACTGAAGCTTTCTTT. Its translation is CASSASPTGGTEAFF.